This TCR beta chain was captured by sequencing in a study of vaccination and CD4 T cells after COVID-19. General study findings and limits: Reactive clone data from convalescent patients indicated a median of roughly 86% appearing only post-vaccination.

Via MiXCR, TCRdb re-called the PCR reads, giving one row per CDR3 protein. The top ten hold 5.8% of the sample, which has some 40,000 distinct CDR3 sequences, 35% to 45% seen once. V was pared by 2 bases and J by 3 bases, with 10 bases between. This CDR3 spans 14 amino acids. Germline CDR1 SNHLY, CDR2 FYNNEI. Turning to this clonotype: Its specificity is unknown.

Documented time point: late sampling 161 to 241 days after vaccination in a few convalescent patients. Sequencing used CD4+ T cells from blood, obtained about 7 months after SARS-CoV-2 vaccination. The chain links TRBV2 to TRBJ1-1; D is undetermined. The sequence was obtained from a human donor who had recovered from COVID-19. The CDR3 DNA reads TGTGCCAGCAGTGAATATCAGTCGGACACTGAAGCTTTCTTT. It specifies CASSEYQSDTEAFF.